The clone carrying this TCR beta chain was seen only a few times. Antigen: not known. Sorting that relied on CD45RO/CCR7/CD25/CD127/CD95/CD27 yielded CD4+ naive, central memory, regulatory and stem cell-like memory cells. The authors reverse transcribed all of the isolated RNA, so sequencing captured expressed TCRB transcripts. Clones were sequenced by immunoSEQ multiplex PCR, and TCRdb holds only the in-frame ones, with some missing. Here the sample spans more than 300,000 clones, around a tenth being singletons. This entry is derived from a study of beta chain features in type 1 diabetes. Study conclusions and caveats: HLA effects on TCRB rearrangement stayed unresolved here. Type 1 diabetes patients had fewer VDJ junction insertions and more deletions. Moderately but significantly shorter TCRB CDR3s were found in Type 1 diabetes patients in all four CD4+ subsets. The study notes PCR might favor shorter templates equally in patients and controls.

The length of the CDR3 is 13 residues. Trimming removed 4 bases from V and 4 bases from J, with 10 bases in between. Germline V lookup: CDR1 SGHDN, CDR2 FVKESK. The sequenced sample was central memory CD4+ T cells from blood. The chain combines TRBV14 with TRBJ1-2; D unclear. The origin of this receptor is a man aged 25 to 45 with type 1 diabetes. The CDR3 DNA follows: TGTGCCAGCAGCCCGGACGTAAGCTATGGCTACACCTTC. This encodes CASSPDVSYGYTF.